A single sample is the source of the 24 T cell receptor beta chains below, sequenced in a study of metastatic and nonmetastatic thyroid tumors. TCRdb re-called the PCR reads through MiXCR. Of about 40,000 clones in the sample, around 16% were seen once. Each patient came to thyroid surgery without any prior treatment (of any kind). Sequenced input: tumor tissue. Receptors were obtained from a female donor with papillary thyroid cancer or a benign thyroid nodule (not recorded which). Some clones in this sample may be carry-over from other donors' samples.

A word on this clone: A much larger clonotype is one base distant, so this may be a read error. V is TRBV20-1 and J is TRBJ1-1; D is uncertain. Looked up from germline, CDR1 is DFQATT and CDR2 is SNEGSKA (reference sequence). The length of the CDR3 is 12 residues. In nucleotides, the CDR3 is TGCAGTGCTAGGAGTCTGAACAATGAAGCTTTCTTT. This gives the protein CSARSLNNEAFF.

The sample holds many counts of this clone. This rearrangement joins TRBV9 to TRBJ1-1; D unresolved. V gave up 0 bases and J gave up 1 base, with 4 bases separating them. Germline assignment: CDR1 SGDLS and CDR2 YYNGEE. The CDR3 is made up of 13 amino acids. CDR3 in DNA: TGTGCCAGCAGCGTAGATGGGAACACTGAAGCTTTCTTT. Protein product: CASSVDGNTEAFF.

There are many counts of this clone. This chain uses TRBV4-3 with TRBJ1-2, with no clear D. Germline CDR1 LGHNA, CDR2 YSLEER. Trimming pared 0 bases from V and 1 base from J, leaving 9 bases between. The CDR3 is 15 residues long. CDR3 residues: CASSQDRDFNYGYTF. In DNA, the CDR3 is TGCGCCAGCAGCCAAGATCGGGATTTTAACTATGGCTACACCTTC.

This clone was seen ten or more times. The V gene is TRBV2, the J gene TRBJ2-1; 11 bases agree with TRBD2. V was clipped by 4 bases and J by 4 bases; unmatched bases: 6. From germline, CDR1 is SNHLY and CDR2 FYNNEI. This CDR3 has 16 residues. The CDR3 loop is CASSVPTSGTYNEQFF. The DNA for the CDR3 is TGTGCCAGCAGTGTCCCGACTAGCGGGACTTACAATGAGCAGTTCTTC.

The sample holds many counts of this clone. The rearrangement links TRBV7-9 to TRBJ2-1; TRBD2 matches at 9 bases. The J segment lost 9 bases and the V segment lost 5 bases, leaving 11 bases of the junction unmatched. Germline V CDR1 and CDR2: SEHNR, FQNEAQ (reference sequence). The length of the CDR3 is 15 residues. This CDR3 is CASSDRHGTSSEQFF. CDR3 coding DNA: TGTGCCAGCAGCGACAGACACGGGACTAGCAGTGAGCAGTTCTTC.

This clone was detected ten times or more. J is TRBJ2-4 and V is TRBV7-2, with 9 bases fitting TRBD1. Germline assignment: CDR1 SGHTA and CDR2 FQGNSA. J lost 10 bases, V lost 4 bases, and 8 bases had no gene match. CDR3 length equals 14 residues. The CDR3 region is CASSSGQGSVIQYF. The CDR3 nucleotides are TGTGCCAGCAGCTCGGGACAGGGAAGTGTTATTCAGTACTTC. The full variable domain, in which reference TRBV7-2 and TRBJ2-4 provide the parts outside the CDR3, is GAGVSQSPSNKVTEKGKDVELRCDPISGHTALYWYRQSLGQGLEFLIYFQGNSAPDKSGLPSDRFSAERTGGSVSTLTIQRTQQEDSAVYLCASSSGQGSVIQYFGAGTRLSVL.

The table lists this clone with many counts. A read error may produce the germline difference seen at one junction end. V gene TRBV20-1 combines with J gene TRBJ2-1, with TRBD1 identical over 11 bases. Germline lookup yields CDR1 DFQATT and CDR2 SNEGSKA (reference sequence). The CDR3 covers 16 residues. CDR3 protein: CSARDRDRGAYSEQFF. CDR3 coding DNA: TGCAGTGCTAGAGATCGGGACAGGGGGGCATACAGTGAGCAGTTCTTC.

In its sample, this clone was seen many times. The same CDR3 arises from other DNA sequences in this sample as well. The V call is TRBV6-4, the J call TRBJ2-1; 7 bases map to TRBD2. This CDR3 comprises 14 residues. Germline V gene sequence: CDR1 MRHNA, CDR2 SNTAGT. V lost 3 bases, J lost 5 bases, and 4 bases stayed unmatched. CDR3 in amino acids: CASSELAENNEQFF. CDR3 DNA sequence: TGTGCCAGCAGTGAGCTAGCGGAGAACAATGAGCAGTTCTTC.

The V call is TRBV5-1, the J call TRBJ2-3; D might be TRBD2 (5 bases). The germline V gene encodes CDR1 SGHRS and CDR2 YFSETQ. Trimming removed 1 base from V and 2 bases from J, with 14 bases in between. CDR3 length: 16 residues. The CDR3 sequence: CASSLSGNLDTDTQYF. In DNA form, the CDR3 reads TGCGCCAGCAGCTTGTCCGGGAATTTGGACACAGATACGCAGTATTTT.

As to this clone: This may arise from a read error, as a much more abundant clone is one base away. The gene calls are TRBV25-1 and TRBJ2-5; D ambiguous. CDR3 length: 12 residues. Trimming stripped 6 bases from V and 4 bases from J, with 9 bases between. CDR1 and CDR2 from the germline V gene are MGHDK and SYGVNS. This CDR3 reads CASREESETQYF. As DNA, the CDR3 is TGTGCCAGCAGAGAAGAGTCAGAGACCCAGTACTTC.

The chain employs TRBV4-2 and TRBJ1-5; unclear D gene. V lost 0 bases and J lost 9, with 9 bases in between. This CDR3 is built from 13 residues. Germline V gene lookup returns CDR1 LGHNA and CDR2 YNFKEQ. CDR3 bases: TGTGCCAGCAGCCAAGAAGCCTCCCGGCCCCAGCATTTT. Its protein is CASSQEASRPQHF.

Concerning this clone: Germline and junction disagree at one end, which may indicate a read error. The chain couples TRBV30 to TRBJ1-2; 7 nucleotides agree with TRBD1. This CDR3 spans 17 amino acids. CDR1 and CDR2 (germline): GTSNPN, SVGIG (reference sequence). The CDR3 spells CAWILGGTTGLGYAYTF. The CDR3, as DNA: TGTGCCTGGATCCTAGGTGGCACGACAGGGCTGGGGTATGCCTACACCTTC. The variable domain in full, with the rest retrieved from reference TRBV30 and TRBJ1-2, is SQTIHQWPATLVQPVGSPLSLECTVEGTSNPNLYWYRQAAGRGLQLLFYSVGIGQISSEVPQNLSASRPQDRQFILSSKKLLLSDSGFYLCAWILGGTTGLGYAYTFGSGTRLTVV.

This clone was seen many times. The rearrangement joins TRBV3-1 to TRBJ1-2; the D is unclear. Trimming took 4 bases from V and 6 from J, leaving 12 bases between them. This CDR3 has 13 amino acids. The germline V gene encodes CDR1 LGHDT and CDR2 YNNKEL (reference sequence). CDR3 sequence reads: CASSPEGFDGYTF. CDR3 in DNA: TGTGCCAGCAGCCCGGAGGGTTTCGATGGCTACACCTTC.

Note on this clone: Germline and junction disagree at one end, which may indicate a read error. The chain is built from TRBV24-1 and TRBJ2-2; maybe TRBD2 (5 bases). This CDR3 region has 16 residues. CDR1 is KGHDR and CDR2 is SFDVKD in the germline V gene. This chain's CDR3 is CATSDVRGRGTEELFF. The CDR3 region has the DNA TGTGCCACCAGTGATGTGAGAGGGAGAGGCACCGAGGAGCTGTTTTTT.

This clone was observed at least ten times. The chain couples TRBV25-1 to TRBJ2-3, with D unresolved. V lost 4 bases to trimming and J lost 0 bases, with 11 bases between them. CDR1 is MGHDK and CDR2 is SYGVNS in the germline V gene. This CDR3 region has 15 residues. The CDR3 DNA reads TGTGCCAGCAGTGGGTCTCCGCCTAGCACAGATACGCAGTATTTT. This encodes CASSGSPPSTDTQYF.

The chain couples TRBV30 to TRBJ2-7; D uncertain. The germline gives CDR1 GTSNPN, CDR2 SVGIG (reference sequence). This CDR3 has 12 residues. Trimming removed 5 bases at V and 0 bases at J, with 8 bases between. The CDR3: CAWEGPSYEQYF. The CDR3 nucleotides read TGTGCCTGGGAAGGTCCCTCCTACGAGCAGTACTTC.

V is TRBV30 and J is TRBJ2-7, with 14 bases lining up with TRBD2. This CDR3 is built from 14 residues. After removal of 1 base from V and 9 bases from J, the junction contained 5 bases not matched to a gene. The germline V gene has CDR1 GTSNPN and CDR2 SVGIG (reference sequence). CDR3 residues: CAWSGTSGRWLQYF. The CDR3 DNA reads as TGTGCCTGGAGTGGGACTAGCGGGAGGTGGCTGCAGTACTTC.

Relative to its sample, this clone is medium-sized. In the same sample, other DNA sequences code for this CDR3. The V gene is TRBV12-3 or TRBV12-4, the J gene TRBJ2-3; 11 bases agree with TRBD2. The CDR3 extends over 15 amino acids. Trimming removed 3 bases from V and 5 bases from J; junction bases left unmatched: 4. DNA of the CDR3: TGTGCCAGCAGTTTTAGGCTAGCGGGAGGAGATACGCAGTATTTT. This encodes CASSFRLAGGDTQYF.

This clone was picked up many times. The rearrangement links TRBV20-1 to TRBJ2-1; 8 nucleotides line up with TRBD2. V dropped 6 bases and J dropped 6; count of bases not matched to a gene: 13. The V gene's germline CDR1 is DFQATT and CDR2 SNEGSKA (reference sequence). CDR3 length: 15 amino acids. CDR3 loop: CSAIAGKLYINEQFF. The CDR3 nucleotides read TGCAGTGCGATAGCGGGAAAGCTTTATATCAATGAGCAGTTCTTC.

This clone was counted at least ten times. The V gene is TRBV20-1, the J gene TRBJ1-2, with D possibly being TRBD1 (6 bases). This CDR3 has 15 amino acids. Trimming took 0 bases from V and 1 from J, leaving 12 bases between them. CDR1 is DFQATT, CDR2 SNEGSKA, per germline (reference sequence). CDR3 residues: CSAREGGSINYGYTF. The CDR3 DNA follows: TGCAGTGCTAGAGAGGGGGGCTCTATTAACTATGGCTACACCTTC.

In the case of this clone: The junction differs from germline at one of its ends, possibly a read error. The chain has TRBV27 and TRBJ2-7, with TRBD2 matching over 8 bases. Germline V gene lookup returns CDR1 MNHEY and CDR2 SMNVEV (reference sequence). The CDR3 covers 16 residues. CDR3 coding DNA: TGTGCCAGCTGTACGTGGCAGGCCGGTCGGGAGGGCGAGCATTACTTC. Protein product: CASCTWQAGREGEHYF.

About this clone itself: An end of the junction differs from the germline gene, which may be a read error. J is TRBJ2-1 and V is TRBV5-4; D gene ambiguous. Germline loops: CDR1 SGHNT, CDR2 YYREEE (reference sequence). This CDR3 has 15 amino acids. This CDR3 is CASSFTVDSYNDQFF. Here the CDR3 DNA reads TGTGCCAGCAGCTTTACAGTCGACTCCTACAATGATCAGTTCTTC.

This clone is deemed medium-sized. V is TRBV9 and J is TRBJ2-7; possibly TRBD1 for D (6 bases). The CDR3 has 14 amino acids. V was shortened by 0 bases and J by 7 bases, with 14 bases between the two germline ends. Germline V CDR1 and CDR2: SGDLS, YYNGEE. The CDR3 loop reads CASSVEQGPREQYF. The CDR3 DNA reads TGTGCCAGCAGCGTAGAGCAGGGGCCTCGAGAGCAGTACTTC. The variable domain in full, completed from reference TRBV9 and TRBJ2-7, reads DSGVTQTPKHLITATGQRVTLRCSPRSGDLSVYWYQQSLDQGLQFLIQYYNGEERAKGNILERFSAQQFPDLHSELNLSSLELGDSALYFCASSVEQGPREQYFGPGTRLTVT.

This clone was seen repeatedly, ten times or more. This rearrangement joins TRBV15 to TRBJ2-7; 7 nucleotides align to TRBD1. CDR3 length equals 15 residues. Germline CDR1 and CDR2: LNHNV and YYDKDF (reference sequence). Germline trimming cut 4 bases from V and 5 bases from J; bases unmatched to any gene: 11. CDR3 region: CATSTSPTGLDEQYF. DNA for the CDR3: TGTGCCACCAGCACCTCCCCGACAGGGTTGGACGAGCAGTACTTC. The full variable domain, with the rest looked up from reference TRBV15 and TRBJ2-7, is DAMVIQNPRYQVTQFGKPVTLSCSQTLNHNVMYWYQQKSSQAPKLLFHYYDKDFNNEADTPDNFQSRRPNTSFCFLDIRSPGLGDTAMYLCATSTSPTGLDEQYFGPGTRLTVT.